Here is one T cell receptor (beta chain) with its context. The data are from a study of blood T cell repertoires in COVID-19. Study information: COVID-19 samples, acute and convalescent, were from the United States, Italy and Spain. PBMCs, B-cell-depleted T cells, or T cells provided the cDNA or gDNA that made up the material.

Original data processing: Estimation of nucleated cell counts was performed using reference gene primer amplification. Assay used: immunoSEQ multiplex PCR; TCRdb lists only in-frame clones, some missing. The V and J calls and clone size were taken over from that table, and D and trimming were inferred from the DNA. The sample yields about 130,000 clones, 65% to 90% seen once. Sequenced sample: peripheral blood. The TCR originated in a woman older than 75 with acute or convalescent COVID-19.

The CDR3: CASSLSRAREQYF. The CDR3 DNA reads as TGTGCCAGCAGCTTATCCAGGGCGCGGGAGCAGTACTTC. This chain connects TRBV7-2 to TRBJ2-7; D is possibly TRBD1 (5 bases). From germline, CDR1 is SGHTA and CDR2 FQGNSA. This CDR3 has 13 residues. Trimming pared 2 bases from V and 7 bases from J, leaving 12 bases between.